This is a list of T cell receptor beta chains from one sample in a study of shared clonotypes between healthy human individuals. Repertoires were generated with immunoSEQ multiplex PCR, while TCRdb's copy carries only in-frame clones and drops some. This repertoire shows 110,000 or so clones, 68% found once; its top ten account for roughly 23%. The sample was memory CD8+ T cells sorted from blood. The receptors here all came from a woman in her 30s in good health. Each CDR3 is given with its conserved first and last residue. Fields, in order: CDR3 protein, CDR3 DNA, clone size, D gene, CDR3 length, J gene, V gene. D genes are given only for firm matches. Only some rows state a clone size, as once, few, many or a class for expanded clones.

CDR3 protein: CASSPSRTGGWQPQHF
CDR3 DNA: TGTGCCAGCTCACCTTCTCGCACAGGGGGCTGGCAGCCCCAGCATTTT
clone size: once
D gene: TRBD1
CDR3 length: 16
J gene: TRBJ1-5
V gene: TRBV18

CDR3 protein: CASSLIRGRGEQYF
CDR3 DNA: TGTGCCAGCAGTTTAATCAGGGGCCGGGGCGAGCAGTACTTC
clone size: -
D gene: -
CDR3 length: 14
J gene: TRBJ2-7
V gene: TRBV28

CDR3 protein: CASSQERALAGGDTQYF
CDR3 DNA: TGCGCCAGCAGCCAAGAACGGGCGCTAGCGGGAGGGGATACGCAGTATTTT
clone size: -
D gene: TRBD2
CDR3 length: 17
J gene: TRBJ2-3
V gene: TRBV4-1

CDR3 protein: CASLVGREADTQYF
CDR3 DNA: TGTGCCAGCCTAGTGGGTCGGGAGGCAGATACGCAGTATTTT
clone size: -
D gene: TRBD2
CDR3 length: 14
J gene: TRBJ2-3
V gene: TRBV6-1

CDR3 protein: CASSAFRGYHEQYF
CDR3 DNA: TGTGCCAGCAGCGCCTTCAGGGGCTACCACGAGCAGTACTTC
clone size: -
D gene: -
CDR3 length: 14
J gene: TRBJ2-7
V gene: TRBV28

CDR3 protein: CASSAGDIYNEQFF
CDR3 DNA: TGTGCCAGCAGTGCCGGGGACATATACAATGAGCAGTTCTTC
clone size: -
D gene: -
CDR3 length: 14
J gene: TRBJ2-1
V gene: TRBV6-4

CDR3 protein: CASSEEHRSGGEQYF
CDR3 DNA: TGTGCCAGCAGTGAAGAGCACAGGTCTGGGGGAGAGCAGTACTTC
clone size: -
D gene: -
CDR3 length: 15
J gene: TRBJ2-7
V gene: TRBV25-1

CDR3 protein: CASSFGVQADLTDTQYF
CDR3 DNA: TGTGCCAGCAGCTTCGGGGTTCAAGCGGACTTAACAGATACGCAGTATTTT
clone size: once
D gene: -
CDR3 length: 17
J gene: TRBJ2-3
V gene: TRBV13

CDR3 protein: CASVDTRTGNYGYTF
CDR3 DNA: TGTGCCAGCGTTGACACGAGGACAGGAAACTATGGCTACACCTTC
clone size: -
D gene: TRBD1
CDR3 length: 15
J gene: TRBJ1-2
V gene: TRBV25-1

CDR3 protein: CSVEYRGALTFMNTEAFF
CDR3 DNA: TGCAGCGTTGAATATCGAGGGGCGCTGACTTTTATGAACACTGAAGCTTTCTTT
clone size: -
D gene: -
CDR3 length: 18
J gene: TRBJ1-1
V gene: TRBV29-1

CDR3 protein: CASSLVGLAGGRGEQFF
CDR3 DNA: TGTGCCAGCAGCTTGGTGGGACTAGCGGGAGGGAGGGGTGAGCAGTTCTTC
clone size: -
D gene: TRBD2
CDR3 length: 17
J gene: TRBJ2-1
V gene: TRBV5-6

CDR3 protein: CASSEGTTRGELFF
CDR3 DNA: TGTGCCAGCAGTGAGGGGACTACGCGCGGGGAGCTGTTTTTT
clone size: -
D gene: TRBD2
CDR3 length: 14
J gene: TRBJ2-2
V gene: TRBV25-1

CDR3 protein: CASSSGTSGRADEQFF
CDR3 DNA: TGTGCCAGCAGTTCCGGGACTAGCGGGAGGGCAGATGAGCAGTTCTTC
clone size: once
D gene: TRBD2
CDR3 length: 16
J gene: TRBJ2-1
V gene: TRBV27

CDR3 protein: CASTRWGGQGTEAFF
CDR3 DNA: TGTGCCAGCACCCGATGGGGGGGGCAGGGCACTGAAGCTTTCTTT
clone size: -
D gene: -
CDR3 length: 15
J gene: TRBJ1-1
V gene: TRBV9

CDR3 protein: CASSSRQGVSYEQYF
CDR3 DNA: TGCGCCAGCAGCTCGAGACAGGGGGTGTCCTACGAGCAGTACTTC
clone size: -
D gene: TRBD1
CDR3 length: 15
J gene: TRBJ2-7
V gene: TRBV5-1

CDR3 protein: CASSSRGGLNNEQFF
CDR3 DNA: TGTGCCAGCAGTTCAAGGGGAGGGTTAAACAATGAGCAGTTCTTC
clone size: -
D gene: TRBD2
CDR3 length: 15
J gene: TRBJ2-1
V gene: TRBV28

CDR3 protein: CASSAQGQANQPQHF
CDR3 DNA: TGTGCCAGCAGCGCACAAGGACAAGCCAATCAGCCCCAGCATTTT
clone size: -
D gene: -
CDR3 length: 15
J gene: TRBJ1-5
V gene: TRBV9

CDR3 protein: CASSYSFAHNQETQYF
CDR3 DNA: TGTGCCAGCAGTTACTCCTTCGCACATAACCAAGAGACCCAGTACTTC
clone size: once
D gene: -
CDR3 length: 16
J gene: TRBJ2-5
V gene: TRBV6-5

CDR3 protein: CASLGTSSYEQYF
CDR3 DNA: TGTGCCAGCCTGGGAACCAGCTCCTACGAGCAGTACTTC
clone size: -
D gene: -
CDR3 length: 13
J gene: TRBJ2-7
V gene: TRBV25-1

CDR3 protein: CASSLAGVTYNEQFF
CDR3 DNA: TGTGCCAGCAGCTTGGCGGGAGTAACCTACAATGAGCAGTTCTTC
clone size: -
D gene: -
CDR3 length: 15
J gene: TRBJ2-1
V gene: TRBV5-6

CDR3 protein: CASSLDSTAYNEQFF
CDR3 DNA: TGTGCCAGCAGTTTAGACAGTACAGCCTACAATGAGCAGTTCTTC
clone size: once
D gene: -
CDR3 length: 15
J gene: TRBJ2-1
V gene: TRBV27

CDR3 protein: CSVEFPGTPYEQFF
CDR3 DNA: TGCAGCGTTGAATTCCCCGGGACCCCATATGAGCAGTTCTTC
clone size: -
D gene: -
CDR3 length: 14
J gene: TRBJ2-1
V gene: TRBV29-1

CDR3 protein: CASSEWKDWGSEQYF
CDR3 DNA: TGTGCCAGCAGTGAATGGAAGGATTGGGGGAGCGAGCAGTACTTC
clone size: -
D gene: -
CDR3 length: 15
J gene: TRBJ2-7
V gene: TRBV6-1

CDR3 protein: CASSRQGGNDGYTF
CDR3 DNA: TGTGCCAGCAGCCGACAGGGTGGGAACGATGGCTACACCTTC
clone size: medium-sized
D gene: TRBD1
CDR3 length: 14
J gene: TRBJ1-2
V gene: TRBV6-5

CDR3 protein: CATSDREAGESYEQYF
CDR3 DNA: TGTGCCACCAGCGACCGGGAGGCGGGGGAATCCTACGAGCAGTACTTC
clone size: few
D gene: TRBD2
CDR3 length: 16
J gene: TRBJ2-7
V gene: TRBV15

CDR3 protein: CASSIRSGSYNEQFF
CDR3 DNA: TGTGCCAGTAGTATAAGGAGCGGGAGCTACAATGAGCAGTTCTTC
clone size: -
D gene: TRBD2
CDR3 length: 15
J gene: TRBJ2-1
V gene: TRBV19

CDR3 protein: CANSGTQAKNIQYF
CDR3 DNA: TGTGCCAACAGCGGGACCCAAGCCAAAAACATTCAGTACTTC
clone size: -
D gene: TRBD2
CDR3 length: 14
J gene: TRBJ2-4
V gene: TRBV2

CDR3 protein: CSVEGPSGRASYEQYF
CDR3 DNA: TGCAGCGTTGAAGGGCCTAGCGGGAGAGCCTCCTACGAGCAGTACTTC
clone size: few
D gene: TRBD2
CDR3 length: 16
J gene: TRBJ2-7
V gene: TRBV29-1

CDR3 protein: CASSLRAAGYWEQFF
CDR3 DNA: TGTGCCAGCAGCTTAAGAGCGGCAGGGTATTGGGAGCAGTTCTTC
clone size: -
D gene: -
CDR3 length: 15
J gene: TRBJ2-1
V gene: TRBV7-9

CDR3 protein: CASRPFGQQETQYF
CDR3 DNA: TGTGCCAGCAGACCTTTTGGGCAGCAAGAGACCCAGTACTTC
clone size: once
D gene: -
CDR3 length: 14
J gene: TRBJ2-5
V gene: TRBV6-1

CDR3 protein: CAASQGVNSPLHF
CDR3 DNA: TGTGCCGCCAGCCAGGGGGTAAATTCACCCCTCCACTTT
clone size: -
D gene: TRBD1
CDR3 length: 13
J gene: TRBJ1-6
V gene: TRBV28

CDR3 protein: CASSQEPGRNQPQHF
CDR3 DNA: TGCGCCAGCAGCCAAGAGCCCGGAAGAAATCAGCCCCAGCATTTT
clone size: once
D gene: -
CDR3 length: 15
J gene: TRBJ1-5
V gene: TRBV4-1

CDR3 protein: CASSQSGRVGTDTQYF
CDR3 DNA: TGTGCCAGCAGCCAGAGCGGGAGGGTCGGCACAGATACGCAGTATTTT
clone size: few
D gene: TRBD2
CDR3 length: 16
J gene: TRBJ2-3
V gene: TRBV7-9

CDR3 protein: CSVEGAFGGGETQYF
CDR3 DNA: TGCAGCGTTGAAGGTGCTTTCGGGGGTGGAGAGACCCAGTACTTC
clone size: -
D gene: -
CDR3 length: 15
J gene: TRBJ2-5
V gene: TRBV29-1

CDR3 protein: CASSRSSGRAGDEQYF
CDR3 DNA: TGTGCCAGCAGCAGATCCAGCGGGAGGGCCGGGGACGAGCAGTACTTC
clone size: -
D gene: -
CDR3 length: 16
J gene: TRBJ2-7
V gene: TRBV21-1

CDR3 protein: CASSYESGYNSPLHF
CDR3 DNA: TGTGCCAGCAGCTATGAGTCGGGATATAATTCACCCCTCCACTTT
clone size: -
D gene: -
CDR3 length: 15
J gene: TRBJ1-6
V gene: TRBV5-6

CDR3 protein: CASSARATSGADTQYF
CDR3 DNA: TGTGCCAGCAGTGCTCGAGCGACTAGCGGAGCAGATACGCAGTATTTT
clone size: -
D gene: TRBD2
CDR3 length: 16
J gene: TRBJ2-3
V gene: TRBV6-4

CDR3 protein: CASSSAGAVGNEQFF
CDR3 DNA: TGTGCCAGCAGCTCAGCCGGGGCCGTGGGGAATGAGCAGTTCTTC
clone size: few
D gene: -
CDR3 length: 15
J gene: TRBJ2-1
V gene: TRBV5-4

CDR3 protein: CASSKTLQGLLNTEAFF
CDR3 DNA: TGTGCCAGTAGCAAAACCCTACAGGGGTTGCTGAACACTGAAGCTTTCTTT
clone size: -
D gene: TRBD1
CDR3 length: 17
J gene: TRBJ1-1
V gene: TRBV19

CDR3 protein: CASSDGGLAGANTRF
CDR3 DNA: TGTGCCAGCAGTGACGGGGGCCTAGCGGGAGCCAATACACGCTTC
clone size: -
D gene: TRBD2
CDR3 length: 15
J gene: TRBJ2-7
V gene: TRBV25-1

CDR3 protein: CASSRGYEQYF
CDR3 DNA: TGTGCCAGTTCCAGGGGCTACGAGCAGTACTTC
clone size: -
D gene: -
CDR3 length: 11
J gene: TRBJ2-7
V gene: TRBV19

CDR3 protein: CASSRDYPFDNEQFF
CDR3 DNA: TGTGCCAGCTCAAGGGACTATCCTTTCGACAATGAGCAGTTCTTC
clone size: -
D gene: TRBD2
CDR3 length: 15
J gene: TRBJ2-1
V gene: TRBV18

CDR3 protein: CASSEEERNTIYF
CDR3 DNA: TGTGCCAGCAGTGAAGAAGAAAGAAACACCATATATTTT
clone size: many
D gene: -
CDR3 length: 13
J gene: TRBJ1-3
V gene: TRBV6-1

CDR3 protein: CASSSGQDYGYTF
CDR3 DNA: TGTGCCAGCAGCTCCGGACAGGACTATGGCTACACCTTC
clone size: -
D gene: TRBD1
CDR3 length: 13
J gene: TRBJ1-2
V gene: TRBV7-2

CDR3 protein: CASSPNLAGGGDTQYF
CDR3 DNA: TGCGCCAGCAGCCCAAATCTAGCGGGAGGTGGAGATACGCAGTATTTT
clone size: -
D gene: TRBD2
CDR3 length: 16
J gene: TRBJ2-3
V gene: TRBV4-1

CDR3 protein: CASSEASGSHNEQFF
CDR3 DNA: TGTGCCAGCAGTGAAGCTAGCGGGAGCCACAATGAGCAGTTCTTC
clone size: -
D gene: TRBD2
CDR3 length: 15
J gene: TRBJ2-1
V gene: TRBV6-4

CDR3 protein: CASSHGPSGELFF
CDR3 DNA: TGTGCCAGCAGCCACGGACCCTCGGGGGAGCTGTTTTTT
clone size: -
D gene: -
CDR3 length: 13
J gene: TRBJ2-2
V gene: TRBV7-7

CDR3 protein: CASSPPSGRAVGYEQYF
CDR3 DNA: TGTGCCAGCTCACCACCAAGCGGGAGGGCCGTTGGCTACGAGCAGTACTTC
clone size: -
D gene: TRBD2
CDR3 length: 17
J gene: TRBJ2-7
V gene: TRBV18

CDR3 protein: CASSPPFGAQPFF
CDR3 DNA: TGTGCCAGCAGTCCCCCCTTTGGGGCGCAACCTTTCTTT
clone size: -
D gene: -
CDR3 length: 13
J gene: TRBJ1-1
V gene: TRBV27

CDR3 protein: CAARGRIDTGELFF
CDR3 DNA: TGTGCCGCACGCGGGAGGATCGACACCGGGGAGCTGTTTTTT
clone size: -
D gene: TRBD2
CDR3 length: 14
J gene: TRBJ2-2
V gene: TRBV6-4

CDR3 protein: CASSLKGLAYEQYF
CDR3 DNA: TGTGCCAGCAGCTTAAAGGGACTCGCCTACGAGCAGTACTTC
clone size: -
D gene: -
CDR3 length: 14
J gene: TRBJ2-7
V gene: TRBV13

CDR3 protein: CASSQSRRSLQFF
CDR3 DNA: TGCGCCAGCAGTCAATCAAGGCGGAGTTTGCAGTTCTTC
clone size: -
D gene: -
CDR3 length: 13
J gene: TRBJ2-1
V gene: TRBV23-1

CDR3 protein: CAGREGWNTEAFF
CDR3 DNA: TGTGCCGGGAGGGAGGGCTGGAACACTGAAGCTTTCTTT
clone size: few
D gene: -
CDR3 length: 13
J gene: TRBJ1-1
V gene: TRBV28

CDR3 protein: CASSSPPWREGVDEQFF
CDR3 DNA: TGTGCCAGCAGCTCACCTCCGTGGCGGGAGGGTGTCGATGAGCAGTTCTTC
clone size: many
D gene: TRBD2
CDR3 length: 17
J gene: TRBJ2-1
V gene: TRBV5-6